The rows below give T cell receptor beta chains drawn from one sample of a study of T-cell reconstitution after alpha-beta-depleted transplantation in children. TCRdb reprocessed the PCR reads with MiXCR, giving one entry per CDR3 protein. The sample records approximately 97,000 distinct CDR3 sequences, 7.5% to 9% being singletons. This material consisted of PBMCs, taken before TCRalphabeta/CD19-depleted stem cell transplant. The receptors shown here come from a boy under 10 years old with acute lymphoblastic leukemia, due to receive a stem cell transplant. The CDR3 runs from the conserved cysteine through the conserved F or W. The D gene is left open where the match is weak. The size of a clone is reported for some rows only, either as once, few or many, or as a class for expanded clones.

V gene: TRBV4-1
D gene: TRBD1
J gene: TRBJ1-5
clone size: few
CDR3 DNA: TGCGCCAGCAGCCAAGTAAACACAGGGGGCGTTCAGCCCCAGCATTTT
CDR3 protein: CASSQVNTGGVQPQHF

V gene: TRBV20-1
D gene: TRBD2
J gene: TRBJ2-3
clone size: many
CDR3 DNA: TGCAGTGCTATAAGCGGGACTAGCCAAACAGATACGCAGTATTTT
CDR3 protein: CSAISGTSQTDTQYF

V gene: TRBV19
D gene: -
J gene: TRBJ2-4
clone size: few
CDR3 DNA: TGTGCCAGTAGCGGGGAAGGGTTTGACATTCAGTACTTC
CDR3 protein: CASSGEGFDIQYF

V gene: TRBV9
D gene: TRBD2
J gene: TRBJ2-1
clone size: -
CDR3 DNA: TGTGCCAGCAGCGCGGGAGTGGGGGGGACCAAATTCTACAATGAGCAGTTCTTC
CDR3 protein: CASSAGVGGTKFYNEQFF

V gene: TRBV4-1
D gene: -
J gene: TRBJ2-5
clone size: many
CDR3 DNA: TGCGCCAGCAGCCAAGGGGGATTAGCGGAGACCCAGTACTTC
CDR3 protein: CASSQGGLAETQYF

V gene: TRBV29-1
D gene: -
J gene: TRBJ2-1
clone size: many
CDR3 DNA: TGCAGCGTTGATTTGTACAATGAGCAGTTCTTC
CDR3 protein: CSVDLYNEQFF

V gene: TRBV7-2
D gene: TRBD2
J gene: TRBJ2-5
clone size: many
CDR3 DNA: TGTGCCAGCAGCTCGAGGACTAGCGGGGGCCTGGAGACCCAGTACTTC
CDR3 protein: CASSSRTSGGLETQYF

V gene: TRBV29-1
D gene: -
J gene: TRBJ2-7
clone size: many
CDR3 DNA: TGCAGCGTTCTATCGGGTTCCTACGAGCAGTACTTC
CDR3 protein: CSVLSGSYEQYF

V gene: TRBV7-3
D gene: TRBD1
J gene: TRBJ2-1
clone size: many
CDR3 DNA: TGTGCCAGCAGCTTAATGGGGACAGGGGACGAGCAGTTCTTC
CDR3 protein: CASSLMGTGDEQFF

V gene: TRBV15
D gene: TRBD1
J gene: TRBJ1-5
clone size: -
CDR3 DNA: TGTGCCACCAGCAGTGGACAGGGGGCACGGCAGCCCCAGCATTTT
CDR3 protein: CATSSGQGARQPQHF

V gene: TRBV6-1
D gene: -
J gene: TRBJ2-7
clone size: few
CDR3 DNA: TGTGCCGTATCGCTGGGTAGTCCCTACGAGCAGTACTTC
CDR3 protein: CAVSLGSPYEQYF

V gene: TRBV12-3/TRBV12-4
D gene: -
J gene: TRBJ1-3
clone size: -
CDR3 DNA: TGTGCCAGCAGTTTAAGGGGTAACTCTGGAAACACCATATATTTT
CDR3 protein: CASSLRGNSGNTIYF

V gene: TRBV12-3/TRBV12-4
D gene: -
J gene: TRBJ1-5
clone size: medium-sized
CDR3 DNA: TGTGCCAGCAGTTTTGGGAGGGGGAATCAGCCCCAGCATTTT
CDR3 protein: CASSFGRGNQPQHF

V gene: TRBV3-1
D gene: TRBD1
J gene: TRBJ1-1
clone size: few
CDR3 DNA: TGTGCCAGCAGCCAAGAGGGACAGGTGTTCCCTGAAGCTTTCTTT
CDR3 protein: CASSQEGQVFPEAFF

V gene: TRBV5-8
D gene: -
J gene: TRBJ2-3
clone size: -
CDR3 DNA: TGTGCCAGCAGCGTCCGCAGGGAACCTAGCACAGATACGCAGTATTTT
CDR3 protein: CASSVRREPSTDTQYF

V gene: TRBV3-1
D gene: TRBD1
J gene: TRBJ2-2
clone size: many
CDR3 DNA: TGTGCCAGCAGCCCCGGACAGGGGTTCACCGGGGAGCTGTTTTTT
CDR3 protein: CASSPGQGFTGELFF

V gene: TRBV19
D gene: -
J gene: TRBJ2-3
clone size: few
CDR3 DNA: TGTGCCAGTAACCCGCTGGGGGCTAGCACAGATACGCAGTATTTT
CDR3 protein: CASNPLGASTDTQYF

V gene: TRBV2
D gene: TRBD2
J gene: TRBJ2-5
clone size: few
CDR3 DNA: TGTGCCAGCATTCCAGCGGGGAGGGAGACCCAGTACTTC
CDR3 protein: CASIPAGRETQYF

V gene: TRBV20-1
D gene: TRBD1
J gene: TRBJ1-1
clone size: many
CDR3 DNA: TGCAGTGCTACCCCATGGACAGGGTCCACTGAAGCTTTCTTT
CDR3 protein: CSATPWTGSTEAFF

V gene: TRBV4-1
D gene: -
J gene: TRBJ2-7
clone size: -
CDR3 DNA: TGCGCCAGCAGCCAATTCCAGCTAGCATACTACGAGCAGTACTTC
CDR3 protein: CASSQFQLAYYEQYF

V gene: TRBV2
D gene: TRBD2
J gene: TRBJ2-5
clone size: few
CDR3 DNA: TGTGCCAGCAGGGTAGGCGGAGAGGGACTAGCGGTCCAAGAGACCCAGTACTTC
CDR3 protein: CASRVGGEGLAVQETQYF

V gene: TRBV5-1
D gene: -
J gene: TRBJ2-2
clone size: many
CDR3 DNA: TGCGCCAGCAGTCAAAAAATTGGTACCGGGGAGCTGTTTTTT
CDR3 protein: CASSQKIGTGELFF

V gene: TRBV5-1
D gene: -
J gene: TRBJ2-1
clone size: many
CDR3 DNA: TGCGCCAGCAGCTTGGACCCAGGGTTGCACTACAATGAGCAGTTCTTC
CDR3 protein: CASSLDPGLHYNEQFF

V gene: TRBV29-1
D gene: -
J gene: TRBJ2-1
clone size: many
CDR3 DNA: TGCAGCGTTGAAGACCTCTGGACTGCTTCCTACAATGAGCAGTTCTTC
CDR3 protein: CSVEDLWTASYNEQFF

V gene: TRBV7-2
D gene: -
J gene: TRBJ2-1
clone size: many
CDR3 DNA: TGTGCCAGCAGCTTTAAACAGGGCAGCTACAATGAGCAGTTCTTC
CDR3 protein: CASSFKQGSYNEQFF

V gene: TRBV6-5
D gene: -
J gene: TRBJ2-2
clone size: many
CDR3 DNA: TGTGCCAGCAGTTACTCAGTCTGGGGGCTAACCGGGGAGCTGTTTTTT
CDR3 protein: CASSYSVWGLTGELFF

V gene: TRBV29-1
D gene: TRBD1
J gene: TRBJ2-1
clone size: many
CDR3 DNA: TGCAGCGTTGATACAGGGGGCAACAATGAGCAGTTCTTC
CDR3 protein: CSVDTGGNNEQFF

V gene: TRBV12-3/TRBV12-4
D gene: TRBD2
J gene: TRBJ2-1
clone size: many
CDR3 DNA: TGTGCCAGCAAGGGACTAGCGGGGGGCTTTCCCTACAATGAGCAGTTCTTC
CDR3 protein: CASKGLAGGFPYNEQFF

V gene: TRBV7-9
D gene: -
J gene: TRBJ1-2
clone size: -
CDR3 DNA: TGTGCCAGCAGCCCCGTGCCGGATTCGGGGGGCTACACCTTC
CDR3 protein: CASSPVPDSGGYTF

V gene: TRBV7-2
D gene: -
J gene: TRBJ1-1
clone size: -
CDR3 DNA: TGTGCCAGCAGCTTTCGACCAGGGGAGTTGATGAACACTGAAGCTTTCTTT
CDR3 protein: CASSFRPGELMNTEAFF

V gene: TRBV6-1
D gene: TRBD1
J gene: TRBJ1-1
clone size: few
CDR3 DNA: TGTGCCAGCAGTCGAGGGCAGGGGGCGGGTGAAGCTTTCTTT
CDR3 protein: CASSRGQGAGEAFF

V gene: TRBV28
D gene: -
J gene: TRBJ1-3
clone size: many
CDR3 DNA: TGTGCCAGCACCCCCCGCGGGGGATGGGCTGGAAACACCATATATTTT
CDR3 protein: CASTPRGGWAGNTIYF

V gene: TRBV2
D gene: -
J gene: TRBJ2-5
clone size: -
CDR3 DNA: TGTGCCAGCAGTGGGGAAACCCTGGGAACACTTCGGCAAGAGACCCAGTACTTC
CDR3 protein: CASSGETLGTLRQETQYF

V gene: TRBV27
D gene: TRBD2
J gene: TRBJ2-5
clone size: many
CDR3 DNA: TGTGCCAGCAAACCTAGCCCGGGACTAGCGCTTCAAGAGACCCAGTACTTC
CDR3 protein: CASKPSPGLALQETQYF

V gene: TRBV6-2/TRBV6-3
D gene: -
J gene: TRBJ2-4
clone size: many
CDR3 DNA: TGTGCCAGCAGTCGACAGGGTAGCGGAGCCAAAAACATTCAGTACTTC
CDR3 protein: CASSRQGSGAKNIQYF

V gene: TRBV18
D gene: TRBD2
J gene: TRBJ2-3
clone size: many
CDR3 DNA: TGTGCCAGCTCACCACCGGTTGCTAGCGGGGGTCGGAAAGCAGATACGCAGTATTTT
CDR3 protein: CASSPPVASGGRKADTQYF